The clone carrying this T cell receptor beta chain was picked up a small number of times. The record originates from a study of T-cell reconstitution after alpha-beta-depleted transplantation in children. Unique molecular identifiers were used in preparing the TCRbeta library. A single record per CDR3 protein comes from TCRdb applying MiXCR to the PCR reads. The sample records 640,000 or so distinct CDR3 sequences, about 15% being singletons. The CDR3 spans 15 residues. V was clipped by 4 bases and J by 5 bases, with 18 bases between them. In germline, CDR1 is DFQATT, CDR2 SNEGSKA (reference sequence).

Sequencing was performed on PBMCs from the stem cell graft donor, taken from the stem cell graft. The chain has TRBV20-1 and TRBJ2-4; D is perhaps TRBD2 (7 bases). The receptor's source is a human donor who donated a stem cell graft to a child with acute myeloid leukemia. The CDR3 loop reads CSAKGGVWRENIQYF. CDR3 DNA: TGCAGTGCTAAAGGGGGGGTTTGGAGGGAAAACATTCAGTACTTC.